This entry lists 23 T cell receptor beta chains sequenced from one sample in a study of cytotoxic CD8 clonotypes in ibrutinib-treated CLL. TCRdb's copy holds only in-frame clones and misses some; the assay was immunoSEQ multiplex PCR. The table has about 160,000 clones, approximately 90% seen once; the top ten hold around 3%. Source: PBMCs, taken at disease progression, from a patient treated with ibrutinib. The receptors stem from a human donor with chronic lymphocytic leukemia.

This clone has just a few counts. The J gene is TRBJ2-7, the V gene TRBV7-3; D unresolved. Between the trimmed V and J ends, which lost 5 bases and 3 bases, there was a span of 11 bases. The CDR3 sequence is 13 residues long. CDR1 SGHTA and CDR2 FQGTGA come from the germline V gene. The CDR3 loop reads CASSPSPIYEQYF. The CDR3 nucleotides are TGTGCCAGCAGCCCCTCCCCCATCTACGAGCAGTACTTC.

The rearrangement uses TRBV2 and TRBJ2-1; TRBD1 matches 8 bases. This CDR3 has 17 amino acids. The V gene's germline CDR1 is SNHLY and CDR2 FYNNEI. J was trimmed by 4 bases and V by 7 bases; bases with no gene match: 15. The CDR3: CASTGPGGWGRYNEQFF. The CDR3 nucleotides read TGTGCCAGCACCGGGCCAGGGGGCTGGGGACGTTACAATGAGCAGTTCTTC.

The V call is TRBV30, the J call TRBJ2-7; D call uncertain. Germline V gene sequence: CDR1 GTSNPN, CDR2 SVGIG (reference sequence). This CDR3 has 13 amino acids. The V end was cut by 4 bases, the J end by 2 bases, with 12 bases between. DNA of the CDR3: TGTGCCTGGATTAAACCAACGACCTACGAGCAGTACTTC. As protein: CAWIKPTTYEQYF.

The chain links TRBV28 to TRBJ1-1; perhaps TRBD1 as D (5 bases). Looked up from germline, CDR1 is MDHEN and CDR2 is SYDVKM. V shed 2 bases and J shed 5 bases, with 18 bases lying between them. This CDR3 comprises 16 residues. CDR3 in amino acids: CASSLGVWGPRTEAFF. DNA of the CDR3: TGTGCCAGCAGTTTAGGGGTCTGGGGCCCGCGGACTGAAGCTTTCTTT.

The CDR3 DNA is TGCGCCAGCACGGAAGACTCGGACCGAATAAACAATCAGCCCCAGCATTTT. This translates into CASTEDSDRINNQPQHF. The V and J genes are TRBV23-1 and TRBJ1-5; D gene ambiguous. TRBV23-1 is reported as an ORF; its role is uncertain. CDR3 length: 17 amino acids. Trimming removed 7 bases at V and 3 bases at J, with 22 bases between.

The chain couples TRBV4-2 to TRBJ2-5; 16 bases are shared with TRBD2. From germline, CDR1 is LGHNA and CDR2 YNFKEQ. V shed 1 base, J shed 5 bases, and the junction held 7 bases outside the gene matches. The CDR3 spans 18 residues. In nucleotides, the CDR3 is TGTGCCAGCAGCCAAGGGGGACTAGCGGGAGGGCCGGGGGAGACCCAGTACTTC. It translates to CASSQGGLAGGPGETQYF.

This chain uses TRBV7-2 with TRBJ2-5; D is tentatively TRBD1 or TRBD2 (5 bases each). CDR3 length equals 16 residues. V shed 2 bases and J shed 5 bases, with 18 bases lying between them. CDR1 is SGHTA, CDR2 FQGNSA, per germline. The CDR3 DNA is TGTGCCAGCAGCTTAACGCTGGGCAGGGAGAGGGAGACCCAGTACTTC. It is translated as CASSLTLGRERETQYF. Variable domain in full (rest from reference TRBV7-2 and TRBJ2-5): GAGVSQSPSNKVTEKGKDVELRCDPISGHTALYWYRQSLGQGLEFLIYFQGNSAPDKSGLPSDRFSAERTGGSVSTLTIQRTQQEDSAVYLCASSLTLGRERETQYFGPGTRLLVL.

The chain combines TRBV28 with TRBJ2-5; D gene unclear. CDR1 MDHEN and CDR2 SYDVKM come from the germline V gene. V was clipped by 6 bases and J by 4 bases, with 15 bases between them. The CDR3 covers 14 residues. The CDR3 DNA is TGTGCCAGCAGACCTTCGGTTACAAGAGAGACCCAGTACTTC. Translating it yields CASRPSVTRETQYF.

Only one count was recorded for this clone. The V call is TRBV30, the J call TRBJ2-7; 8 nucleotides agree with TRBD2. Germline CDR1 is GTSNPN and CDR2 is SVGIG (reference sequence). The V gene end was trimmed by 3 bases and the J gene end by 1 base; junction bases not matched to a gene: 5. This CDR3 has 14 amino acids. In nucleotides, the CDR3 is TGTGCCTGGAGCGGGACTAGGTTGTCCTACGAGCAGTACTTC. Translated: CAWSGTRLSYEQYF. The variable domain in full, completed from reference TRBV30 and TRBJ2-7, reads SQTIHQWPATLVQPVGSPLSLECTVEGTSNPNLYWYRQAAGRGLQLLFYSVGIGQISSEVPQNLSASRPQDRQFILSSKKLLLSDSGFYLCAWSGTRLSYEQYFGPGTRLTVT.

The chain uses TRBV4-1 and TRBJ1-4; 7 bases are shared with TRBD1. Germline V lookup: CDR1 MGHRA, CDR2 YSYEKL. This CDR3 comprises 17 residues. V gave up 2 bases and J gave up 6 bases; unmatched junction bases: 12. The DNA of the CDR3 is TGCGCCAGCAGCCAACTGACAGGGATCCGCTCGGATGAAAAACTGTTTTTT. Protein sequence: CASSQLTGIRSDEKLFF.

This clone was detected only a few times. V usage is TRBV6-5 and J usage is TRBJ2-5; D ambiguous. In germline, CDR1 is MNHEY, CDR2 SVGAGI. The CDR3 length is 11 residues. Trimming left V 7 bases short and J 2 bases short, with 5 bases between. The CDR3 DNA follows: TGTGCCAGCAAACGACAAGAGACCCAGTACTTC. This encodes CASKRQETQYF.

CDR3 region: CASSFRTGTPGELFF. CDR3 sequence (DNA): TGTGCCAGCAGCTTTCGGACAGGGACGCCCGGGGAGCTGTTTTTT. This rearrangement joins TRBV7-8 to TRBJ2-2; 8 bases map to TRBD1. In germline, CDR1 is SGHVS, CDR2 FQNEAQ. Trimming removed 3 bases from V and 6 bases from J; junction bases left unmatched: 6. This CDR3 spans 15 amino acids.

The chain joins TRBV6-5 to TRBJ2-1, with 9 positions matching TRBD2. This CDR3 contains 15 residues. Germline V gene lookup returns CDR1 MNHEY and CDR2 SVGAGI. The J segment lost 5 bases and the V segment lost 6 bases, leaving 8 bases of the junction unmatched. Written as DNA, the CDR3 is TGTGCCAGCAGGTCAGGGACTAGCTACGACAATGAGCAGTTCTTC. It codes for CASRSGTSYDNEQFF.

The chain carries TRBV5-6 and TRBJ1-1, with TRBD1 as a possible D gene (5 bases). The V end was cut by 0 bases, the J end by 6 bases, with 9 bases between. Germline V lookup: CDR1 SGHDT, CDR2 YYEEEE. The CDR3 contains 13 residues. This chain's CDR3 is CASSLVGPAEAFF. The CDR3 nucleotides read TGTGCCAGCAGCTTGGTGGGACCGGCTGAAGCTTTCTTT.

This clone came up once. The chain recombines TRBV5-6 with TRBJ1-2; D gene ambiguous. Germline loops: CDR1 SGHDT, CDR2 YYEEEE. V shed 5 bases and J shed 4 bases, with 21 bases lying between them. This CDR3 has 16 residues. CDR3 in amino acids: CASRPVTRGVTYGYTF. In nucleotides, the CDR3 is TGTGCCAGCAGACCCGTCACGAGAGGCGTCACCTATGGCTACACCTTC.

The V gene is TRBV19, the J gene TRBJ2-2; 10 bases match TRBD1. The length of the CDR3 is 16 residues. V shed 6 bases and J 8 bases; nucleotides not matched to a gene: 12. Germline V gene data show CDR1 as LNHDA and CDR2 as SQIVND (reference sequence). As DNA, the CDR3 is TGTGCCAGTAGCGAACTGACAGGGGGCGCCCCGGGGGAGCTGTTTTTT. Amino acid sequence: CASSELTGGAPGELFF.

This chain uses TRBV27 with TRBJ2-3; TRBD2 agrees at 12 bases. Germline assignment: CDR1 MNHEY and CDR2 SMNVEV (reference sequence). This CDR3 comprises 18 residues. V was pared by 1 base and J by 3 bases, with 8 bases of the junction left unmatched. CDR3 nucleotide sequence: TGTGCCAGCAGTTTATTTCTAGCGGGAGGGCAAGTTACAGATACGCAGTATTTT. Translated: CASSLFLAGGQVTDTQYF.

This clone was found once. The chain couples TRBV7-3 to TRBJ2-5; the match to TRBD1 covers 7 bases. This CDR3 contains 15 residues. CDR1 SGHTA and CDR2 FQGTGA come from the germline V gene. V trimming: 1 base; J trimming: 4 bases; junction bases outside the gene matches: 6. The CDR3 region is CASSLKGHRGETQYF. CDR3 nucleotide sequence: TGTGCCAGCAGCTTAAAAGGGCACAGGGGAGAGACCCAGTACTTC. Variable domain in full (rest from reference TRBV7-3 and TRBJ2-5): GAGVSQTPSNKVTEKGKYVELRCDPISGHTALYWYRQSLGQGPEFLIYFQGTGAADDSGLPNDRFFAVRPEGSVSTLKIQRTERGDSAVYLCASSLKGHRGETQYFGPGTRLLVL.

The chain links TRBV6-1 to TRBJ2-3; no clear D. Per germline, CDR1 MNHNS and CDR2 SASEGT. Trimming took 4 bases from V and 0 from J, leaving 11 bases between them. CDR3 size: 15 residues. DNA of the CDR3: TGTGCCAGCAGTGGACAACCACTTAGCACAGATACGCAGTATTTT. Translated: CASSGQPLSTDTQYF.

The V and J genes are TRBV20-1 and TRBJ2-1, with D hard to call. With 6 bases removed from V and 6 bases from J, the gap between germline ends came to 9 bases. From germline, CDR1 is DFQATT and CDR2 SNEGSKA (reference sequence). The CDR3 totals 11 residues. The CDR3 loop reads CSAMSSNEQFF. Here the CDR3 DNA reads TGCAGTGCAATGTCCAGCAATGAGCAGTTCTTC.

This clone appeared once. This chain links TRBV7-8 with TRBJ2-7, with 12 bases identical to TRBD2. The V segment lost 5 bases and the J segment 5 bases; nucleotides outside the gene matches: 4. The CDR3 spans 14 residues. Germline lookup yields CDR1 SGHVS and CDR2 FQNEAQ. The CDR3 DNA is TGTGCCAGCAGCATGACTAGCGGGAGCAACGAGCAGTACTTC. Protein: CASSMTSGSNEQYF.

The chain couples TRBV30 to TRBJ2-2; TRBD1 aligns across 7 bases. The CDR3 totals 14 residues. Trimming removed 5 bases from V and 2 bases from J; junction bases left unmatched: 5. In germline, CDR1 is GTSNPN, CDR2 SVGIG (reference sequence). The CDR3 sequence is CAWRQGPNTGELFF. The DNA for the CDR3 is TGTGCCTGGCGACAGGGCCCCAACACCGGGGAGCTGTTTTTT.

The genes are TRBV27 and TRBJ1-2, with D tentatively TRBD1 (6 bases). The germline V gene has CDR1 MNHEY and CDR2 SMNVEV (reference sequence). This CDR3 has 16 amino acids. Trimming left V 3 bases short and J 8 bases short, with 22 bases between. The CDR3 nucleotides read TGTGCCAGCAGTTTGCGACCCACAGGGAACTCGAGGGGCTACACCTTC. Translation gives CASSLRPTGNSRGYTF.